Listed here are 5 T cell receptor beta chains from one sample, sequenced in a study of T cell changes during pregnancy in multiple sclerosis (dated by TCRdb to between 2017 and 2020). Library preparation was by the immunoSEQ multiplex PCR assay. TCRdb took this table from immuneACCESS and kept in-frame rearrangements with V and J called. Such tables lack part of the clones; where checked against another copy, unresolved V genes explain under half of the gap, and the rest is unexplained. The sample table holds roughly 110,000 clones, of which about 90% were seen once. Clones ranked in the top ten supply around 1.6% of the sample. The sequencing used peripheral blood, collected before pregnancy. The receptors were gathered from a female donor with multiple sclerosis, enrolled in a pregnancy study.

The CDR3 coding sequence is TGCGCCAGCAGTGCGACAGGGGGCGAGGGTGGCTACACCTTC. Its protein product is CASSATGGEGGYTF. This chain links TRBV5-1 with TRBJ1-2; 10 bases match TRBD1. Germline CDR1 and CDR2: SGHRS and YFSETQ. V was clipped by 5 bases and J by 7 bases; unmatched bases: 8. The CDR3 length is 14 residues.

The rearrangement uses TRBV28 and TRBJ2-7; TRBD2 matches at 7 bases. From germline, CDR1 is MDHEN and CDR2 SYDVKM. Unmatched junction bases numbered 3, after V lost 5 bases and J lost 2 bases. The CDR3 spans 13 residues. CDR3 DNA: TGTGCCAGCAGTCGTGCGGGAGCCTACGAGCAGTACTTC. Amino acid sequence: CASSRAGAYEQYF.

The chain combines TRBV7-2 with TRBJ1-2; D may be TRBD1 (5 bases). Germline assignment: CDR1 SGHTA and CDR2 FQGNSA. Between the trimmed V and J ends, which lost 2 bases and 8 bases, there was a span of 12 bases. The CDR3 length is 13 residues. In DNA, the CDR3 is TGTGCCAGCAGCTTATTCACAGGTTTGGGCTACACCTTC. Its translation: CASSLFTGLGYTF.

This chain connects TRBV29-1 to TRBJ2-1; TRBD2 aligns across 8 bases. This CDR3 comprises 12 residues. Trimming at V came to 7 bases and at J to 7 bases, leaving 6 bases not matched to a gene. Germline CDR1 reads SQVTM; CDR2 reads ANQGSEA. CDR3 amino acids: CSAVAGLNEQFF. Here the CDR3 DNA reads TGCAGCGCGGTAGCGGGATTAAATGAGCAGTTCTTC.

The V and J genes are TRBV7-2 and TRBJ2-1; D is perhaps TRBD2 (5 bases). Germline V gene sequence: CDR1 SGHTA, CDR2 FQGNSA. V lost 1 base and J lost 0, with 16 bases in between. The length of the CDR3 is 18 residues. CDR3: CASSLDSFSDISYNEQFF. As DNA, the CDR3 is TGTGCCAGCAGCTTAGACAGTTTTAGCGATATCTCCTACAATGAGCAGTTCTTC.